This T cell receptor (beta chain) was identified in a study of T cells in localized non-small cell lung cancer. Broader study findings: Peak T cell clonality was found in uninvolved adjacent lung, exceeding tumor.

This clone occurred a few times. What it recognizes is unknown. Measured with immunoSEQ multiplex PCR; TCRdb has only the in-frame clones, and not every one. The sample has some 3,200 clones, approximately 17% seen once; the top ten hold roughly 12%. The CDR3 consists of 15 residues. Germline V CDR1 and CDR2: SGHNT, YENEEA. J was trimmed by 1 base and V by 3 bases; bases with no gene match: 4. The genes are TRBV11-3 and TRBJ2-3; 7 positions agree with TRBD2. The sample here was lung tumor tissue, taken before any cancer treatment. The sequence derives from a man aged 35 to 70 with stage I lung adenocarcinoma. CDR3 amino acids: CASSLGGSGTDTQYF. CDR3 sequence (DNA): TGTGCCAGCAGCTTGGGAGGGTCGGGCACAGATACGCAGTATTTT.